Following are 10 T cell receptor beta chains from one sample sequenced in a study of vaccination effects on CD4 cells after COVID-19 (dated by TCRdb to 2022 to 2024). The library was built by means of the immunoSEQ multiplex PCR assay. Here the immuneACCESS table is served through TCRdb, limited to in-frame sequences with V and J called. Missing clones are a known gap in these copies; in checked studies unresolved V genes cover under half, and the rest lacks a known reason. For this sample there are 52,000 or so clones; more than 60% appear just once. The ten largest make up about 18% of the sample. To identify antigen-specific CD4+ T cell clonotypes by their expansion, the ViraFEST assay first stimulated PBMC with viral peptide pools and then applied TCR sequencing. After around eleven days of culture, CD4+ T cells were isolated with the EasySep CD4+ T cell isolation kit. None of the healthy vaccine recipients had a prior SARS-CoV-2 infection, which was confirmed by nucleocapsid antibody tests that came back negative both before and after vaccination.

Their cognate antigens are unknown. The specimen comprised CD4+ T cells from PBMCs cultured with SARS-CoV-2 spike peptides, sampled before COVID-19 vaccination. The sample's cell subset or site label is to be understood as: SARS-CoV-2 spike overlapping peptide pool stimulation. The receptors were gathered from a human donor who received a COVID-19 vaccine.

The chain combines TRBV11-2 with TRBJ1-1; the match to TRBD1 covers 11 bases. The CDR3 length is 15 residues. Germline CDR1 is SGHAT and CDR2 is FQNNGV. Trimming took 5 bases from V and 5 from J; bases not matched to a gene: 7. The CDR3 reads CASSGGDRGYTEAFF. The CDR3 nucleotides read TGTGCCAGCAGCGGGGGGGACAGGGGGTATACTGAAGCTTTCTTT.

Notes on this clone: One end of the junction varies from germline; a read error may be responsible. The genes are TRBV29-1 and TRBJ1-2; D may be TRBD1 (5 bases). This CDR3 region has 8 residues. Per germline, CDR1 SQVTM and CDR2 ANQGSEA. CDR3 residues: CSAKGLRF. The CDR3 DNA reads TGCAGCGCCAAGGGACTGCGCTTC.

The chain uses TRBV2 and TRBJ1-1, with 7 bases aligning to TRBD1. V was pared by 2 bases and J by 0 bases, with 3 bases of the junction left unmatched. The length of the CDR3 is 15 residues. CDR1 is SNHLY and CDR2 is FYNNEI in the germline V gene. CDR3 in amino acids: CASSELDRLNTEAFF. The DNA of the CDR3 is TGTGCCAGCAGTGAACTGGACAGGTTGAACACTGAAGCTTTCTTT.

The chain combines TRBV5-1 with TRBJ2-3; 8 bases align to TRBD2. Germline-derived CDR1 and CDR2 are SGHRS and YFSETQ. The CDR3 totals 16 residues. V lost 0 bases, J lost 2 bases, and 5 bases stayed unmatched. This CDR3 reads CASSLVLAGNTDTQYF. The CDR3 nucleotides are TGCGCCAGCAGCTTGGTATTAGCGGGGAACACAGATACGCAGTATTTT. The full variable domain, in which reference TRBV5-1 and TRBJ2-3 provide the parts outside the CDR3, is KAGVTQTPRYLIKTRGQQVTLSCSPISGHRSVSWYQQTPGQGLQFLFEYFSETQRNKGNFPGRFSGRQFSNSRSEMNVSTLELGDSALYLCASSLVLAGNTDTQYFGPGTRLTVL.

This chain uses TRBV7-9 with TRBJ2-2; D is unclear. CDR1 SEHNR and CDR2 FQNEAQ come from the germline V gene (reference sequence). The ends were cut back, 2 bases at V and 0 bases at J, with 7 bases in the middle. The CDR3 spans 15 residues. CDR3 coding DNA: TGTGCCAGCAGCTTAATGACACCGAACACCGGGGAGCTGTTTTTT. Protein: CASSLMTPNTGELFF. Together with reference TRBV7-9 and TRBJ2-2, the CDR3 gives the full variable domain: DTGVSQNPRHKITKRGQNVTFRCDPISEHNRLYWYRQTLGQGPEFLTYFQNEAQLEKSRLLSDRFSAERPKGSFSTLEIQRTEQGDSAMYLCASSLMTPNTGELFFGEGSRLTVL.

The chain uses TRBV5-1 and TRBJ1-1; possible D gene TRBD1, 5 bases. CDR1 and CDR2 from the germline V gene are SGHRS and YFSETQ. CDR3 length: 14 amino acids. V was pared by 4 bases and J by 10 bases, with 20 bases between. CDR3 coding DNA: TGCGCCAGCAGCCGCTGGGGGACCGATGACGGAGCTTTCTTT. Its translation: CASSRWGTDDGAFF.

This clone was detected a few times. The chain links TRBV7-9 to TRBJ2-2; the D is unclear. This CDR3 has 14 residues. V was shortened by 6 bases and J by 4 bases, with 12 bases between the two germline ends. Per germline, CDR1 SEHNR and CDR2 FQNEAQ (reference sequence). CDR3: CASRLDGSTGELFF. The CDR3 DNA reads TGTGCCAGCAGGCTGGACGGAAGCACCGGGGAGCTGTTTTTT.

The V call is TRBV3-1 (or the pseudogene TRBV3-2), the J call TRBJ1-6; TRBD1 might be the D (6 bases). Germline V gives CDR1 LGHDT, CDR2 YNNKEL (reference sequence). Trimming pared 6 bases from V and 3 bases from J, leaving 18 bases between. The length of the CDR3 is 17 residues. Here the CDR3 reads CASRRAAGAGYNSPLHF. The CDR3 nucleotides are TGTGCCAGCAGACGCGCGGCAGGGGCGGGCTATAATTCACCCCTCCACTTT.

This clone was counted a single time. The V and J genes are TRBV5-1 and TRBJ1-2, with no clear D. Trimming pared 2 bases from V and 2 bases from J, leaving 7 bases between. The germline CDR1 and CDR2 sequences are SGHRS and YFSETQ. CDR3 length: 13 amino acids. As DNA, the CDR3 is TGCGCCAGCAGCTTTAACAGAAACTATGGCTACACCTTC. It specifies CASSFNRNYGYTF.

The gene calls are TRBV6-5 and TRBJ2-1; 10 bases fit TRBD2. The germline gives CDR1 MNHEY, CDR2 SVGAGI. The ends lost 4 bases at V and 5 bases at J; junction bases unmatched: 5. CDR3 length: 15 residues. CDR3 sequence: CASSFLAGENNEQFF. As DNA, the CDR3 is TGTGCCAGCAGTTTTCTAGCGGGAGAGAACAATGAGCAGTTCTTC.